The 11 T cell receptor beta chains given below trace back to one sample, sequenced in a study of blood T cell repertoires in COVID-19. Assay used: immunoSEQ multiplex PCR; TCRdb lists only in-frame clones, some missing. The sample lists approximately 50,000 clones, more than 85% seen once, with about 4.5% in the top ten. The specimen sequenced was peripheral blood. These receptors all stem from a man between 45 and 60 years old with active COVID-19.

The V and J genes are TRBV29-1 and TRBJ2-7, with D perhaps TRBD2 (6 bases). Germline V gives CDR1 SQVTM, CDR2 ANQGSEA. Trimming took off 6 bases at V and 3 bases at J, with 9 bases between the two ends. CDR3 length: 11 residues. The CDR3 spells CSVGGLYEQYF. The CDR3 coding sequence is TGCAGCGTGGGGGGACTCTACGAGCAGTACTTC.

The rearrangement joins TRBV25-1 to TRBJ2-7, with a possible D match to TRBD1 (5 bases). This CDR3 has 13 amino acids. V lost 4 bases and J lost 5, with 12 bases in between. Germline loops: CDR1 MGHDK, CDR2 SYGVNS. Here the CDR3 reads CASSAGSRDEQYF. DNA of the CDR3: TGTGCCAGCAGTGCGGGCAGCAGGGACGAGCAGTACTTC.

J is TRBJ1-2 and V is TRBV28, with D maybe TRBD1 (5 bases). From germline, CDR1 is MDHEN and CDR2 SYDVKM. Trimming took off 5 bases at V and 7 bases at J, with 11 bases between the two ends. This CDR3 has 12 amino acids. CDR3 in amino acids: CASSPLGGGYTF. The CDR3 nucleotides are TGTGCCAGCAGTCCCCTCGGGGGTGGCTACACCTTC.

The chain carries TRBV4-2 and TRBJ1-1; D call uncertain. Between the trimmed V and J ends, which lost 0 bases and 2 bases, there was a span of 10 bases. Germline V gene data show CDR1 as LGHNA and CDR2 as YNFKEQ. The CDR3 has 15 residues. The CDR3 DNA is TGTGCCAGCAGCCAAGATCGGGTGGCTAACACTGAAGCTTTCTTT. This translates into CASSQDRVANTEAFF.

As to this clone: Other DNA sequences within the sample encode an identical CDR3. The V and J genes are TRBV9 and TRBJ1-2, with TRBD1 matching over 8 bases. Losses at the gene ends were 0 bases for V and 4 bases for J; bases not matched to a gene: 2. This CDR3 is built from 14 residues. Germline V gene sequence: CDR1 SGDLS, CDR2 YYNGEE. In DNA form, the CDR3 reads TGTGCCAGCAGCGTAGGTCAGGGGGCCTATGGCTACACCTTC. Encoded protein: CASSVGQGAYGYTF.

For this clone: The junction and the germline gene differ at one end; a read error may be behind it. V usage is TRBV4-3 and J usage is TRBJ1-2, with a weak D call TRBD1 (5 bases). Germline CDR1 is LGHNA and CDR2 is YSLEER. This CDR3 is 15 amino acids long. This CDR3 reads CASSQDRGVVLWFNF. Here the CDR3 DNA reads TGCGCCAGCAGCCAAGATAGGGGCGTCGTCCTATGGTTCAACTTC.

This chain links TRBV5-4 with TRBJ2-1, with 13 bases that match TRBD2. Germline CDR1 reads SGHNT; CDR2 reads YYREEE (reference sequence). V lost 4 bases and J lost 7; bases outside the gene matches: 5. The CDR3 is 15 amino acids. CDR3 sequence reads: CASSRLTSGRNEQFF. The CDR3 bases are TGTGCCAGCAGCCGCCTGACTAGCGGGAGGAATGAGCAGTTCTTC.

V gene TRBV18 combines with J gene TRBJ2-7; 9 positions match TRBD1. The ends lost 2 bases at V and 6 bases at J; junction bases unmatched: 14. This CDR3 contains 17 residues. Germline V gene data show CDR1 as KGHSH and CDR2 as LQKENI. CDR3 residues: CASSPYLGTGREAEQYF. The CDR3 DNA follows: TGTGCCAGCTCACCATATCTAGGGACAGGGAGAGAGGCCGAGCAGTACTTC.

This clone was detected once. J is TRBJ1-1 and V is TRBV18; possibly TRBD1 for D (5 bases). This CDR3 has 13 residues. Germline assignment: CDR1 KGHSH and CDR2 LQKENI. V was trimmed by 2 bases and J by 3 bases, leaving 7 bases between them. CDR3 DNA sequence: TGTGCCAGCTCACCATCGGGGGACACTGAAGCTTTCTTT. This gives the protein CASSPSGDTEAFF.

This chain links TRBV5-4 with TRBJ2-5, with 11 bases identical to TRBD2. V gave up 3 bases and J gave up 3 bases; unmatched junction bases: 4. Looked up from germline, CDR1 is SGHNT and CDR2 is YYREEE (reference sequence). The CDR3 is made up of 15 amino acids. CDR3 region: CASSSPGLAEETQYF. CDR3 DNA: TGTGCCAGCAGCTCCCCGGGACTAGCGGAAGAGACCCAGTACTTC.

Only a few counts were recorded for this clone. The chain employs TRBV10-3 and TRBJ2-7; D is ambiguous. Germline CDR1 is ENHRY and CDR2 is SYGVKD. The germline V and J ends were trimmed by 3 bases and 5 bases, with 8 bases remaining between them. The CDR3 has 12 residues. The CDR3 DNA reads TGTGCCATCAGTGATCTGGCCCACGAGCAGTACTTC. Its protein product is CAISDLAHEQYF.